This is a list of T cell receptor beta chains from one sample in a study of shared clonotypes between healthy human individuals. Data came from immunoSEQ multiplex PCR; TCRdb stores just in-frame clones and leaves some out. Among approximately 320,000 clones, about nine tenths were seen once, and the ten largest hold under 20%. The source material was memory CD8+ T cells sorted from blood. Receptor source: a young man in good health. CDR3s include the opening cysteine and the closing phenylalanine or tryptophan. A D gene is named only where the DNA matches it firmly. Rows may omit the clone size; those that give it use once, few, many or a size class.

>17|TRBJ2-3|TRBV9|many|NA
TGTGCCAGCAGCGTAGTAGCCGCGCCCACAGTCACAGATACGCAGTATTTT
CASSVVAAPTVTDTQYF
>13|TRBJ2-3|TRBV30|NA|TRBD2
TGTGGACTAGCGGAACTAGACACAGATACGCAGTATTTT
CGLAELDTDTQYF
>15|TRBJ2-6|TRBV7-8|NA|TRBD1
TGTGCCAGCAGTAAAGACAGGGCCGGGGCCAACGTCCTGACTTTC
CASSKDRAGANVLTF
>14|TRBJ1-2|TRBV7-9|NA|TRBD1
TGTGCCAGCGGCTTAGGACAGGGACTCTATGGCTACACCTTC
CASGLGQGLYGYTF
>16|TRBJ2-3|TRBV7-2|NA|TRBD2
TGTGCCAGCAGCCCGCGGACTAGTGCGGCCACAGATACGCAGTATTTT
CASSPRTSAATDTQYF
>14|TRBJ2-7|TRBV5-1|NA|NA
TGCGCCAGCAGCTTTTTCCAGCGGTACTACGAGCAGTACTTC
CASSFFQRYYEQYF
>12|TRBJ1-1|TRBV27|NA|NA
TGTGCCAGCAGTTTCCAGAACACTGAAGCTTTCTTT
CASSFQNTEAFF
>11|TRBJ2-7|TRBV7-9|NA|NA
TGTGCCAGCAGCTTGTCCTACGAGCAGTACTTC
CASSLSYEQYF
>11|TRBJ2-7|TRBV2|NA|NA
TGTGCCAGCAGTGACTGGCACGAGCAGTACTTC
CASSDWHEQYF
>15|TRBJ2-3|TRBV6-5|NA|NA
TGTGCCAGCAGTTACTCCTTAGGGGACACCCATACGCAGTATTTT
CASSYSLGDTHTQYF
>17|TRBJ1-1|TRBV27|NA|TRBD1
TGTGCCAGCAGTTTGGGGACCCTGACAGGGGCGCGGACTGAAGCTTTCTTT
CASSLGTLTGARTEAFF
>14|TRBJ1-1|TRBV4-1|NA|NA
TGCGCCAGCACCCTTAGACGGGGGAACACTGAAGCTTTCTTT
CASTLRRGNTEAFF
>15|TRBJ2-7|TRBV10-3|NA|NA
TGTGCCATCAGTGGGAAAGGGCTAACCTCCTACGAGCAGTACTTC
CAISGKGLTSYEQYF
>15|TRBJ2-5|TRBV7-8|NA|NA
TGTGCCAGCAGCCCTCTGGGGGCAGCCCAAGAGACCCAGTACTTC
CASSPLGAAQETQYF
>15|TRBJ2-1|TRBV29-1|NA|TRBD2
TGCAGCGTGCATCCTAGCGGGAGCTCCTACAATGAGCAGTTCTTC
CSVHPSGSSYNEQFF
>13|TRBJ2-1|TRBV28|NA|NA
TGTGCCAGCAGTTTGCAGGGTTCAAATGAGCAGTTCTTC
CASSLQGSNEQFF
>15|TRBJ1-2|TRBV7-9|few|TRBD1
TGTGCCAGCACTCCACCCCCAGGGGGGTACTATGGCTACACCTTC
CASTPPPGGYYGYTF
>15|TRBJ2-1|TRBV9|few|TRBD2
TGTGCCAGCAGCGTAGCTTCCCTAGCGGGGGGGCAACAGTTCTTC
CASSVASLAGGQQFF
>16|TRBJ2-7|TRBV11-2|NA|TRBD2
TGTGCCAGCAGCCTCCACCCCGGGACTATCGGCTACGAGCAGTACTTC
CASSLHPGTIGYEQYF
>16|TRBJ2-5|TRBV6-1|NA|NA
TGTGCCAGCAGTGAATTAAGGGGCGTAGCGATCGAGACCCAGTACTTC
CASSELRGVAIETQYF
>14|TRBJ1-2|TRBV27|once|TRBD1
TGTGCCAGCAGTCCTCTCTCGGACAGGGCTAGCTACACCTTC
CASSPLSDRASYTF
>15|TRBJ2-7|TRBV5-6|once|NA
TGTGCCAGCAGCTTGGATTCACAGGAGACCTACGAGCAGTACTTC
CASSLDSQETYEQYF
>14|TRBJ2-7|TRBV7-9|few|NA
TGTGCCAGCAGCTTATCGAGCGTATCCTACGAGCAGTACTTC
CASSLSSVSYEQYF
>15|TRBJ2-7|TRBV7-9|NA|TRBD2
TGTGCCAGCAGCTTAGAGCGGGAGGACTCCTACGAGCAGTACTTC
CASSLEREDSYEQYF